These T cell receptor beta chains were read from a single sample in a study of beta chain features in type 1 diabetes. The repertoire was sequenced with immunoSEQ multiplex PCR; TCRdb's copy has only in-frame clones and lacks some. The sample has approximately 38,000 clones; approximately 50% are singletons. The sample taken for sequencing was central memory CD4+ T cells from blood. These receptors all stem from a woman aged 18-29 years in good health. The CDR3 runs from the conserved cysteine through the conserved F or W. D genes are given only for firm matches. Not all rows give a size; the values are once, few, many and, for expanded clones, a class.

J gene	clone size	D gene	CDR3 length	V gene	CDR3 DNA	CDR3 protein
TRBJ2-2	NA	NA	15	TRBV7-2	TGTGCCAGCAGCCATGGAGGGTCGAACACCGGGGAGCTGTTTTTT	CASSHGGSNTGELFF
TRBJ1-1	NA	NA	13	TRBV10-1	TGCGCCAGCAGCTTGGGACAGAACACTGAAGCTTTCTTT	CASSLGQNTEAFF
TRBJ2-2	once	TRBD1	14	TRBV4-1	TGCGCCAGCAGTCAGAACAGGGGTCCCGGGGAGCTGTTTTTT	CASSQNRGPGELFF
TRBJ2-2	NA	NA	17	TRBV9	TGTGCCAGCAGCGCCAATTCAATACAGGGAAACACCGGGGAGCTGTTTTTT	CASSANSIQGNTGELFF
TRBJ1-2	once	NA	13	TRBV2	TGTGCCAGCAGTGAACAAGAGAACTATGGCTACACCTTC	CASSEQENYGYTF
TRBJ1-2	NA	TRBD1	15	TRBV6-5	TGTGCCAGCAGTTACGGGACAGGGGGCGAGTATGGCTACACCTTC	CASSYGTGGEYGYTF
TRBJ2-4	NA	NA	14	TRBV30	TGTGCCACCAACCTACGAGGTAGCGAGGGCATTCAGTACTTC	CATNLRGSEGIQYF
TRBJ2-3	NA	TRBD2	15	TRBV6-1	TGTGCCAGCAGTGGTCGGCGGGGGGCAACAGATACGCAGTATTTT	CASSGRRGATDTQYF
TRBJ2-5	NA	TRBD2	15	TRBV11-3	TGTGCCAGCAGCGCCGGCGGGGGGGGCGGTGAGACCCAGTACTTC	CASSAGGGGGETQYF
TRBJ1-5	NA	TRBD1	14	TRBV6-5	TGTGCCAGCAGGCCCGGGACAGTTGGGCAGCCCCAGCATTTT	CASRPGTVGQPQHF
TRBJ2-3	NA	TRBD2	15	TRBV2	TGTGCCAGCCTTTCTAGCGGGGGGGAGTGGAATACGCAGTATTTT	CASLSSGGEWNTQYF
TRBJ1-4	few	TRBD1	12	TRBV29-1	TGCAGCGCTGGACAGGATGGAGAAAAACTGTTTTTT	CSAGQDGEKLFF
TRBJ2-3	few	TRBD1	17	TRBV23-1	TGCGCCAGCAGTCAATTGGCCGGGACAGGGTGCACAGATACGCAGTATTTT	CASSQLAGTGCTDTQYF
TRBJ1-2	NA	NA	15	TRBV27	TGTGCCAGCACCTCCCGTTGGGCAGCAGACTATGGCTACACCTTC	CASTSRWAADYGYTF
TRBJ2-7	NA	NA	15	TRBV7-2	TGTGCCAGCAGCTTAGGTCCCGACAGGTCCTACGAGCAGTACTTC	CASSLGPDRSYEQYF
TRBJ2-2	few	TRBD2	15	TRBV19	TGTGCCAGCACTATGCGGGAGGTGGGGCCCGGGGAGCTGTTTTTT	CASTMREVGPGELFF
TRBJ1-4	NA	NA	15	TRBV30	TGTGCCTGGAGTGTAGGGGCAGGGATTCGGGAAAAACTGTTTTTT	CAWSVGAGIREKLFF
TRBJ2-1	NA	NA	15	TRBV5-1	TGCGCCAGCAGCGAGCAGGAATTCTCCTACAATGAGCAGTTCTTC	CASSEQEFSYNEQFF
TRBJ2-7	NA	TRBD2	14	TRBV19	TGTGCCAGTAGTATGGGGACTAAGGACTACGAGCAGTACTTC	CASSMGTKDYEQYF
TRBJ1-2	NA	TRBD1	14	TRBV27	TGTGCCAGCAGTTCAGACAGGGGGTTCTATGGCTACACCTTC	CASSSDRGFYGYTF
TRBJ2-5	NA	TRBD1	14	TRBV5-4	TGTGCCAGCAGCCAGGGGGCTGGGAGGGAGACCCAGTACTTC	CASSQGAGRETQYF
TRBJ2-4	NA	TRBD1	14	TRBV5-1	TGCGCCAGCAGCCCGACAGGGGGCAAAAACATTCAGTACTTC	CASSPTGGKNIQYF
TRBJ2-1	NA	NA	14	TRBV5-1	TGCGCCAGCAGCTTGGGTCTCTCTAGTTTTGAGCAGTTCTTC	CASSLGLSSFEQFF
TRBJ2-2	NA	NA	17	TRBV9	TGTGCCAGCAGCGGCGCCCCCAGCGGTTCGAACACCGGGGAGCTGTTTTTT	CASSGAPSGSNTGELFF
TRBJ2-5	NA	TRBD2	16	TRBV5-1	TGCGCCAGCAGCCGATCCAGCGGGAGGATACAAGAGACCCAGTACTTC	CASSRSSGRIQETQYF
TRBJ2-5	few	NA	13	TRBV9	TGTGCCAGCAGCGTAATTCTTGAGGGGACCCAGTACTTC	CASSVILEGTQYF
TRBJ2-3	NA	NA	13	TRBV30	TGTGCCTGGGACCGACAGCTAACAGATACGCAGTATTTT	CAWDRQLTDTQYF
TRBJ2-1	NA	TRBD1	15	TRBV5-1	TGCGCCAGCGGACCGGGGACAGGGGTGGGTAATGAGCAGTTCTTC	CASGPGTGVGNEQFF
TRBJ2-1	NA	TRBD2	17	TRBV14	TGTGCCAGCAGCCAAGAACTGGGACTAGCGGCCTACAATGAGCAGTTCTTC	CASSQELGLAAYNEQFF
TRBJ2-3	NA	NA	19	TRBV18	TGTGCCAGCTCACCACCGGCGCTCCCAGGGGCCCGTGGGGAAGATACGCAGTATTTT	CASSPPALPGARGEDTQYF
TRBJ1-1	NA	NA	15	TRBV6-1	TGTGCCAGCAGTGAGTGGCCAGGGATGAACACTGAAGCTTTCTTT	CASSEWPGMNTEAFF
TRBJ2-3	few	NA	12	TRBV27	TGTGCCAGCAGTTTACCACCTAATACGCAGTATTTT	CASSLPPNTQYF
TRBJ1-1	NA	TRBD1	12	TRBV25-1	TGTGCCAGCACCCGGACAGGGTATGTGGCTTTCTTT	CASTRTGYVAFF
TRBJ2-1	few	TRBD2	13	TRBV29-1	TGCAGCGTTGGGCTAGCGGGATGGAATGAGCAGTTCTTC	CSVGLAGWNEQFF
TRBJ1-1	NA	TRBD1	12	TRBV6-1	TGTGCCAGCAGGCGGACAGGGACTGAAGCTTTCTTT	CASRRTGTEAFF
TRBJ1-1	few	NA	12	TRBV30	TGTGCCTGGAGACAGGGGAACACTGAAGCTTTCTTT	CAWRQGNTEAFF
TRBJ1-1	few	NA	14	TRBV5-1	TGTGCCAGCAGCTTGGAGGCCAGGTACACTGAAGCTTTCTTT	CASSLEARYTEAFF
TRBJ2-7	NA	TRBD2	11	TRBV29-1	TGCAGCGTTGTTTATAGCGGGGCATCGTACTTC	CSVVYSGASYF
TRBJ1-1	few	TRBD1	14	TRBV5-4	TGTGCCAGCAGCGTGGACAGGGGTATCACTGAAGCTTTCTTT	CASSVDRGITEAFF
TRBJ1-2	NA	NA	12	TRBV19	TGTGCCAGTACCGCGAACGGCTATGGCTACACCTTC	CASTANGYGYTF
TRBJ1-5	few	NA	14	TRBV2	TGTGCCAGCAGTAAGGGGGATAGCAATCAGCCCCAGCATTTT	CASSKGDSNQPQHF
TRBJ2-1	few	TRBD2	18	TRBV2	TGTGCCAGCAGTGACTCGGGACTAGCGGGAGCGTCCTACAATGAGCAGTTCTTC	CASSDSGLAGASYNEQFF
TRBJ2-3	few	NA	15	TRBV19	TGTGCCAGTAATTATGGTGGCGGTGGGACAGATACGCAGTATTTT	CASNYGGGGTDTQYF
TRBJ1-1	NA	TRBD1	19	TRBV29-1	TGCAGCGTTGGTCCCGCGATGGATGACAGGGGGGCCTTGGGGACTGAAGCTTTCTTT	CSVGPAMDDRGALGTEAFF
TRBJ2-7	few	TRBD1	13	TRBV18	TGTGCCAGCTCACCGGGACAGGGCGCCGAGCAGTACTTC	CASSPGQGAEQYF
TRBJ1-3	NA	NA	11	TRBV10-3	TGTGCCACCTCTTCTGGAAACACCATATATTTT	CATSSGNTIYF
TRBJ2-5	few	TRBD2	16	TRBV2	TGTGCCAGCAGTCCGCACGAGCGGGGCGGCCAAGAGACCCAGTACTTC	CASSPHERGGQETQYF
TRBJ2-5	once	TRBD1	14	TRBV5-1	TGCGCCAGCAGTCCGGGACAGGGAATGGAGACCCAGTACTTC	CASSPGQGMETQYF
TRBJ1-1	NA	NA	14	TRBV30	TGTGCCTGGATCTCGGACAGTTTGAACACTGAAGCTTTCTTT	CAWISDSLNTEAFF
TRBJ1-2	once	NA	15	TRBV6-5	TGTGCCAGCAGCCTTACAGGGATGGGGGCTTATGGCTACACCTTC	CASSLTGMGAYGYTF
TRBJ2-7	few	TRBD1	14	TRBV9	TGTGCCAGCAGCGTCTCGGGACAGGGGTACGAGCAGTACTTC	CASSVSGQGYEQYF
TRBJ1-1	NA	TRBD1	17	TRBV5-4	TGTGCCAGCAGCTTGGGTGGCGCAGGGGGAATAATCACTGAAGCTTTCTTT	CASSLGGAGGIITEAFF
TRBJ2-1	NA	TRBD2	15	TRBV29-1	TGCAGCGTTGGGACTAGCGGGAGAAGCCCCAATGAGCAGTTCTTC	CSVGTSGRSPNEQFF
TRBJ1-2	NA	NA	14	TRBV9	TGTGCCAGCAGCGTAACCGGAGGGAATGTGGGCTACACCTTC	CASSVTGGNVGYTF
TRBJ1-2	few	TRBD1	14	TRBV6-6	TGTGCCAGCACTGAGGGACAGCCTAACTATGGCTACACCTTC	CASTEGQPNYGYTF
TRBJ2-3	once	NA	14	TRBV15	TGTGCCACCAGCAGAGATCCTACCACAGATACGCAGTATTTT	CATSRDPTTDTQYF
TRBJ1-2	NA	TRBD1	16	TRBV5-4	TGTGCCAGCAGCTCGACCCTACAGGGGCACAGGAGTGGCTACACCTTC	CASSSTLQGHRSGYTF
TRBJ1-2	NA	NA	14	TRBV5-1	TGCGCCAGCAGCTTCTCAGGGATCGTTGATGGCTACACCTTC	CASSFSGIVDGYTF
TRBJ2-2	few	TRBD2	15	TRBV11-2	TGTGCCAGCAGATATAGCGGGAGTCGGACCGGGGAGCTGTTTTTT	CASRYSGSRTGELFF